One sample yielded the 10 T cell receptor beta chains listed below, sequenced in a study of blood T cell repertoires in COVID-19. Clones were sequenced by immunoSEQ multiplex PCR, and TCRdb holds only the in-frame ones, with some missing. The data hold fewer than 350,000 clones, with 89% observed a single time. Sequencing input: PBMCs or T cells enriched from blood (not recorded which). The receptors here all came from a woman aged 40 to 50 who had recovered from COVID-19.

The V call is TRBV28, the J call TRBJ1-1; possibly TRBD1 for D (5 bases). Germline loops: CDR1 MDHEN, CDR2 SYDVKM. Trimming removed 3 bases at V and 2 bases at J, with 10 bases between. The CDR3 extends over 14 amino acids. This chain's CDR3 is CASSFLTANTEAFF. In nucleotides, the CDR3 is TGTGCCAGCAGTTTCCTGACAGCTAACACTGAAGCTTTCTTT. Full variable domain (outside the CDR3, taken from reference TRBV28 and TRBJ1-1): DVKVTQSSRYLVKRTGEKVFLECVQDMDHENMFWYRQDPGLGLRLIYFSYDVKMKEKGDIPEGYSVSREKKERFSLILESASTNQTSMYLCASSFLTANTEAFFGQGTRLTVV.

The count of this clone is one. In DNA, the CDR3 is TGTGCCATCGCCCAAGGGACTAGCGGGACCCACGAGCAGTACTTC. It translates to CAIAQGTSGTHEQYF. The rearrangement joins TRBV10-3 to TRBJ2-7, with 13 nucleotides matching TRBD2. J lost 5 bases, V lost 8 bases, and 9 bases had no gene match. The germline V gene has CDR1 ENHRY and CDR2 SYGVKD. This CDR3 comprises 15 residues.

This rearrangement joins TRBV6-1 to TRBJ1-1; D is unclear. V shed 3 bases and J shed 3 bases, with 14 bases lying between them. This CDR3 is built from 15 residues. The germline V gene encodes CDR1 MNHNS and CDR2 SASEGT. The CDR3 reads CASSEPRGEDTEAFF. Written as DNA, the CDR3 is TGTGCCAGCAGTGAGCCTCGCGGTGAGGACACTGAAGCTTTCTTT.

The J gene is TRBJ2-2, the V gene TRBV7-6; D gene unclear. The germline V and J ends were trimmed by 7 bases and 0 bases, with 15 bases remaining between them. This CDR3 contains 16 residues. Germline CDR1 and CDR2: SGHVS and FNYEAQ. The CDR3 nucleotides read TGTGCCAGCACCTTGTCTACACAGACGAACACCGGGGAGCTGTTTTTT. It codes for CASTLSTQTNTGELFF.

The chain links TRBV7-9 to TRBJ2-2; D is perhaps TRBD2 (5 bases). Germline V CDR1 and CDR2: SEHNR, FQNEAQ (reference sequence). V lost 6 bases to trimming and J lost 0 bases, with 17 bases between them. The length of the CDR3 is 17 residues. The DNA of the CDR3 is TGTGCCAGCAGTTCGCCCTTCGACGGGGCGAACACCGGGGAGCTGTTTTTT. This gives the protein CASSSPFDGANTGELFF.

CDR3 coding DNA: TGTGCCAGCAGCGGGGCGAACACTGAAGCTTTCTTT. Amino acid sequence: CASSGANTEAFF. The chain couples TRBV9 to TRBJ1-1; D uncertain. The germline CDR1 and CDR2 sequences are SGDLS and YYNGEE. V dropped 3 bases and J dropped 1 base, with 4 bases sitting between them. The CDR3 consists of 12 residues.

A few counts support this clone. The chain carries TRBV20-1 and TRBJ1-2, with a tentative D call TRBD1 (5 bases). V gave up 6 bases and J gave up 8 bases, with 13 bases separating them. The CDR3 length is 11 residues. CDR1 is DFQATT and CDR2 is SNEGSKA in the germline V gene (reference sequence). The CDR3 sequence is CSANVDTGYTF. For the CDR3, the DNA is TGCAGTGCCAACGTGGACACGGGCTACACCTTC.

The chain is built from TRBV30 and TRBJ2-6; D possibly corresponds to TRBD1 (5 bases). The CDR3 length is 15 residues. Germline CDR1 reads GTSNPN; CDR2 reads SVGIG (reference sequence). The V end lost 2 bases, the J end lost 2 bases, and 10 bases lay between the germline ends. The CDR3 coding sequence is TGTGCCTGGAGTTCAGGGAAGGCTGGGGCCAACGTCCTGACTTTC. It codes for CAWSSGKAGANVLTF.

The genes are TRBV4-3 and TRBJ2-7; 9 bases match TRBD1. V shed 4 bases, J shed 6 bases, and the junction held 4 bases outside the gene matches. This CDR3 is built from 13 residues. Germline assignment: CDR1 LGHNA and CDR2 YSLEER. The CDR3 reads CASSLLDRGEQYF. DNA of the CDR3: TGCGCCAGCAGCCTATTGGACAGGGGCGAGCAGTACTTC.

The V and J genes are TRBV30 and TRBJ1-2; D gene uncertain. V lost 2 bases, J lost 7 bases, and 11 bases lay in between. This CDR3 has 12 amino acids. Germline CDR1 reads GTSNPN; CDR2 reads SVGIG (reference sequence). Here the CDR3 reads CAWSREVGGYTF. The DNA of the CDR3 is TGTGCCTGGAGTAGAGAGGTGGGTGGCTACACCTTC.